This TCR beta chain was sequenced during a study of T cells expressing NK-cell markers. The wider study: The TCR beta repertoires originated in sorted CD3+CD56+NKG2C+, CD3+CD56+NKG2C- and CD3+CD56-NKG2C+ T cells. Most of the eight sequenced donors were HCMV-seropositive; one was seronegative.

Comments on this clonotype: What it recognizes is unknown.

The CDR3 covers 14 residues. CDR1 is DFQATT and CDR2 is SNEGSKA in the germline V gene (reference sequence). The TCR beta cDNA came from 5'RACE template switching with UMIs. From its re-call of the 5' RACE reads, TCRdb lists each CDR3 protein once, without DNA. The ten most abundant clones cover about 7.1% of a sample with almost 450,000 distinct CDR3 sequences. The study's findings and limits: Once again these clonotypes came out on top in the CD3+CD56-NKG2C+ fraction of a handful of donors.

The receptor's source is a woman aged 18 to 75 in good health. Sequencing input: blood T cells: a sorted CD56 or NKG2C T cell subset, CD4+ or CD8+ T cells, or bulk PBMC T cells (not recorded which). The chain carries TRBV20-1 and TRBJ1-2. Here the CDR3 reads CSARGGGGKNGYTF.